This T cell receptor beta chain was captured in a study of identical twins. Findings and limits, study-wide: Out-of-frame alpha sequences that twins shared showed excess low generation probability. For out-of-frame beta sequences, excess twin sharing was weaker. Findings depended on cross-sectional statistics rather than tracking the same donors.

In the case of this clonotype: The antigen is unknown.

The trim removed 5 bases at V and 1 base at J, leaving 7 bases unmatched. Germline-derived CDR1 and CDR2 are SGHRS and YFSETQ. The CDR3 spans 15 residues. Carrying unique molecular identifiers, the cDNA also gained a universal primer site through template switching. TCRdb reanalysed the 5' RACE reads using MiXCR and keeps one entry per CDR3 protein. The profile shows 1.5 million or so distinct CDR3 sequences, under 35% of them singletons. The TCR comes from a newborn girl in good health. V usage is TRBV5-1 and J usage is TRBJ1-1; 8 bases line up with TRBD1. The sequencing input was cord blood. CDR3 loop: CASSSLGTGNTEAFF. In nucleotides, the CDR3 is TGCGCCAGCAGTTCGCTCGGGACAGGGAACACTGAAGCTTTCTTT.